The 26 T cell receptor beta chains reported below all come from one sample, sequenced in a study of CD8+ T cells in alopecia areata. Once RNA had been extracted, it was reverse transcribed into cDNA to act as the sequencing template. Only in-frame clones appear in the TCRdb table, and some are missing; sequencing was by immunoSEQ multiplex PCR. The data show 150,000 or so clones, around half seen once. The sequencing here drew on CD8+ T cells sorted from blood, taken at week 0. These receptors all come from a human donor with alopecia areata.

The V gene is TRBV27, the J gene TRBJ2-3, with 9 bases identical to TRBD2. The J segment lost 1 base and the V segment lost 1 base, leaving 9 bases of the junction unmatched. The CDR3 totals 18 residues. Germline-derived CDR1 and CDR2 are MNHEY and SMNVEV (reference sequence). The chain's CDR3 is CASSLLTSGGPGTDTQYF. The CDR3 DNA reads TGTGCCAGCAGTTTATTGACTAGCGGCGGTCCGGGCACAGATACGCAGTATTTT.

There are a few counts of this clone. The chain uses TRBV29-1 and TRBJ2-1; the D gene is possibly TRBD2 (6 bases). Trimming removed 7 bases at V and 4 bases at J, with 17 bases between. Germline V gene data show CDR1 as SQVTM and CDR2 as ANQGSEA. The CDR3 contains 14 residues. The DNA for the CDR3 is TGCAGCGCCACGACGGGAGACAGTTACAATGAGCAGTTCTTC. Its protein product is CSATTGDSYNEQFF.

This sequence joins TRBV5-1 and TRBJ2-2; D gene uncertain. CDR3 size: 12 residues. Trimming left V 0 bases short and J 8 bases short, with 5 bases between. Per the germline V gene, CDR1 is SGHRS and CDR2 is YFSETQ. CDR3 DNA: TGCGCCAGCAGCTTGGTGAGAGGGGAGCTGTTTTTT. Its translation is CASSLVRGELFF.

CDR3: CSVELAGGLYNEQFF. The CDR3, as DNA: TGCAGCGTTGAACTAGCGGGGGGGCTTTATAATGAGCAGTTCTTC. The chain combines TRBV29-1 with TRBJ2-1, with 12 bases identical to TRBD2. Per germline, CDR1 SQVTM and CDR2 ANQGSEA. V was clipped by 2 bases and J by 7 bases; unmatched bases: 6. This CDR3 is 15 amino acids long.

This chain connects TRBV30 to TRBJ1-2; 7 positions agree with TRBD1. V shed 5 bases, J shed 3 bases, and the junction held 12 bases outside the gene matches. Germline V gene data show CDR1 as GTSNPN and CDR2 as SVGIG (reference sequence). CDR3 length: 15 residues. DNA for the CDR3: TGTGCCTGGTACGCAGTCTGGGACAGCCACTATGGCTACACCTTC. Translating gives CAWYAVWDSHYGYTF.

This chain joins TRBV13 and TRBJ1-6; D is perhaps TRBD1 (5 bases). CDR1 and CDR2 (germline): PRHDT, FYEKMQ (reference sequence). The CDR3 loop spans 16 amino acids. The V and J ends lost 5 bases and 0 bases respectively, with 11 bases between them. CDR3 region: CASSPRGSSYNSPLHF. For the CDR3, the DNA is TGTGCCAGCAGCCCCCGGGGCAGCTCCTATAATTCACCCCTCCACTTT.

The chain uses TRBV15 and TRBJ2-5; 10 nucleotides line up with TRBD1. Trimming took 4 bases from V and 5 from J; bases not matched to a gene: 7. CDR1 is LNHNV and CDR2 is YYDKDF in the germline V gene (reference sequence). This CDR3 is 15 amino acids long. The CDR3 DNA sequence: TGTGCCACCAGCAAAGACAGGGGGCAGGTCGAGACCCAGTACTTC. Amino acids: CATSKDRGQVETQYF. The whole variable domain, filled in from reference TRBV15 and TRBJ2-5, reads DAMVIQNPRYQVTQFGKPVTLSCSQTLNHNVMYWYQQKSSQAPKLLFHYYDKDFNNEADTPDNFQSRRPNTSFCFLDIRSPGLGDTAMYLCATSKDRGQVETQYFGPGTRLLVL.

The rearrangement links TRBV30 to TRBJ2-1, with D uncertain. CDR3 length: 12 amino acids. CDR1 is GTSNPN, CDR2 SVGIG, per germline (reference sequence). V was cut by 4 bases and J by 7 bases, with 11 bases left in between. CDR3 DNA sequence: TGTGCCTGGAAGGTCGGGCGTAATGAGCAGTTCTTC. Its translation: CAWKVGRNEQFF.

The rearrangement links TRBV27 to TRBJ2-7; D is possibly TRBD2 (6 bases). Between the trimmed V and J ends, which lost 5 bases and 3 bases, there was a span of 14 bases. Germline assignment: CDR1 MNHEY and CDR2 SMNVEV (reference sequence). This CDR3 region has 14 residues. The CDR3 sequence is CASSQEMGLYEQYF. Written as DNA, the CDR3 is TGTGCCAGCAGTCAAGAAATGGGACTCTACGAGCAGTACTTC.

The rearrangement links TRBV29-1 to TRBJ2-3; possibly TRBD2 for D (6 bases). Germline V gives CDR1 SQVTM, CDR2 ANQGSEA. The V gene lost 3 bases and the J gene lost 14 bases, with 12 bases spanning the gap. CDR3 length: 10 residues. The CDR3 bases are TGCAGCGTTGACACGGGAGTATCGTATTTT. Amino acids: CSVDTGVSYF.

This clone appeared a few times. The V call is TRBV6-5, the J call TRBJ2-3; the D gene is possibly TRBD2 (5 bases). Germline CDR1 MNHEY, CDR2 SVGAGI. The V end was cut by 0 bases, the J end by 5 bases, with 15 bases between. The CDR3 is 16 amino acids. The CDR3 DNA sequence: TGTGCCAGCAGTTACTCGATCGGGGAGCGTCAAGATACGCAGTATTTT. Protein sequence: CASSYSIGERQDTQYF.

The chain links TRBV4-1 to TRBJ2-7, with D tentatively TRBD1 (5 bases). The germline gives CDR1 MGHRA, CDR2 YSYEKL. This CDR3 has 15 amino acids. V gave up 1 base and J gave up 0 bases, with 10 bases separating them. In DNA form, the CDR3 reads TGCGCCAGCAGCCAAGTCTGGACACCCTCCTACGAGCAGTACTTC. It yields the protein CASSQVWTPSYEQYF.

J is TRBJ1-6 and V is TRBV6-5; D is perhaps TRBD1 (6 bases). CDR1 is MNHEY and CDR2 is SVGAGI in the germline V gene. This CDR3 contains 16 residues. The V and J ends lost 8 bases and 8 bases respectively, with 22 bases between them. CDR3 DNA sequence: TGTGCCAGCTGCTACTACCCGGGGGGGCTTTATTCACCCCTCCACTTT. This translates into CASCYYPGGLYSPLHF.

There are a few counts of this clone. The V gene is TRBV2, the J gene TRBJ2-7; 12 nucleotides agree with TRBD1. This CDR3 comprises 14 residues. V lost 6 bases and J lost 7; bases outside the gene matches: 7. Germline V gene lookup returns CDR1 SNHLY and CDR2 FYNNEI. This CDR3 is CASRAPGQGAEQYF. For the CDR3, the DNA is TGTGCCAGCAGGGCTCCGGGACAGGGGGCAGAGCAGTACTTC.

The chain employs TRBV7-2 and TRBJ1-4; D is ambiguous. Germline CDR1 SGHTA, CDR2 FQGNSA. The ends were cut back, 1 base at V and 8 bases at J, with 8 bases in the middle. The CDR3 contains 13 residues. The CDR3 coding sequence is TGTGCCAGCAGCTTAGGACGAGCGGAAAAACTGTTTTTT. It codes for CASSLGRAEKLFF.

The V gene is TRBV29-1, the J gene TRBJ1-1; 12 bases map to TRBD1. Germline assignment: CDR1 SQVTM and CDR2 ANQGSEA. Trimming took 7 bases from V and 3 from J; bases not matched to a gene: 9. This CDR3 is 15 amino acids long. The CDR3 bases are TGCAGCGCACAAGGGACAGGGGGCCGATACACTGAAGCTTTCTTT. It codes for CSAQGTGGRYTEAFF.

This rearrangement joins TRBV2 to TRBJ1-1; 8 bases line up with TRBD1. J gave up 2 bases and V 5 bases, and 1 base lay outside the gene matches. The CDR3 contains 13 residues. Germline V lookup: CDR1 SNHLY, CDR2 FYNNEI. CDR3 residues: CASSQGANTEAFF. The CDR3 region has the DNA TGTGCCAGCAGTCAGGGGGCAAACACTGAAGCTTTCTTT. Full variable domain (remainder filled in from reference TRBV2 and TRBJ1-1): EPEVTQTPSHQVTQMGQEVILRCVPISNHLYFYWYRQILGQKVEFLVSFYNNEISEKSEIFDDQFSVERPDGSNFTLKIRSTKLEDSAMYFCASSQGANTEAFFGQGTRLTVV.

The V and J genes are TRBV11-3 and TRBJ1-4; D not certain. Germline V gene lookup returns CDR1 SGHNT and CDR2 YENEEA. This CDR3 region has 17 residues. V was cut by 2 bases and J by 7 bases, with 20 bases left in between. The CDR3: CASSLLSRSRGGEKLFF. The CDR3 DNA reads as TGTGCCAGCAGCTTATTATCCCGATCTCGAGGTGGTGAAAAACTGTTTTTT.

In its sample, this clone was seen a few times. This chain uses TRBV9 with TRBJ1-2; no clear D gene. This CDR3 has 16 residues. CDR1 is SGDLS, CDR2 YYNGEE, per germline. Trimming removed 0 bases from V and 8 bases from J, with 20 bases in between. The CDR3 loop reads CASSVADPVVPRGYTF. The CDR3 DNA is TGTGCCAGCAGCGTAGCTGATCCTGTCGTGCCCAGGGGCTACACCTTC.

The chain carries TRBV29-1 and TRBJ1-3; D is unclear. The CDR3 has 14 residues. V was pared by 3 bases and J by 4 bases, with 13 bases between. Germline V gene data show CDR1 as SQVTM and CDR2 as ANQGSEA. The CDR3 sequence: CSVELGVEGNTIYF. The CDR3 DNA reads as TGCAGCGTTGAGCTGGGAGTTGAGGGAAACACCATATATTTT. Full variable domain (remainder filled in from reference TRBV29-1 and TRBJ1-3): SAVISQKPSRDICQRGTSLTIQCQVDSQVTMMFWYRQQPGQSLTLIATANQGSEATYESGFVIDKFPISRPNLTFSTLTVSNMSPEDSSIYLCSVELGVEGNTIYFGEGSWLTVV.

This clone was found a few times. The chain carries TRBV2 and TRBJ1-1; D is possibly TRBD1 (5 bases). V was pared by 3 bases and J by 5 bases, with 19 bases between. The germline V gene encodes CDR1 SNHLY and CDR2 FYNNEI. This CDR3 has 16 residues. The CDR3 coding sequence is TGTGCCAGCAGTGAGTTTACAGGTTTAGGAAATACTGAAGCTTTCTTT. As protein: CASSEFTGLGNTEAFF.

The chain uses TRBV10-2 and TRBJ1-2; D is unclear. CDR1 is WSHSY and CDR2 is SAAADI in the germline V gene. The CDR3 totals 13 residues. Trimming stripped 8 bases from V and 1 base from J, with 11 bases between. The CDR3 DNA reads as TGCGCCAGCGTGCAGAGCCTTAACTATGGCTACACCTTC. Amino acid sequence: CASVQSLNYGYTF.

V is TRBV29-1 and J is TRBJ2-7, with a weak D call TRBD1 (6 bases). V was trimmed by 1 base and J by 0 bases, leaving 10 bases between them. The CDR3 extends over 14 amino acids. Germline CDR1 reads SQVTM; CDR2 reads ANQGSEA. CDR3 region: CSVEAADSSYEQYF. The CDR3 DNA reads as TGCAGCGTTGAAGCCGCGGACAGCTCCTACGAGCAGTACTTC.

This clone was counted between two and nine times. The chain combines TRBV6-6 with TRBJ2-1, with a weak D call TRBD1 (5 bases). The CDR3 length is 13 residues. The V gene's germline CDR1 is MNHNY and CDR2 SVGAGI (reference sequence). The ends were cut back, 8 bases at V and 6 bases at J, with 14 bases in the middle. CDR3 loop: CASFPRASNEQFF. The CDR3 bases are TGTGCCAGCTTTCCCAGGGCCTCCAATGAGCAGTTCTTC.

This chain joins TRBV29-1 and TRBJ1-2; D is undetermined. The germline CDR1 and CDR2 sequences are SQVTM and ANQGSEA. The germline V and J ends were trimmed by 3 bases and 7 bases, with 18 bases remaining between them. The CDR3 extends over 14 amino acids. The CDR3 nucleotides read TGCAGCGTTGAGGGGATCCCCGCTTTGTTTGGCTACACCTTC. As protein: CSVEGIPALFGYTF.

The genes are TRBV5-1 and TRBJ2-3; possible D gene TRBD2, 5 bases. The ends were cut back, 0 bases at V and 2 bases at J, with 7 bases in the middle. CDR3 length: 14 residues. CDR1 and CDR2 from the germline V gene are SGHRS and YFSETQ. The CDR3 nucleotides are TGCGCCAGCAGCTTGGGGAGGTACACAGATACGCAGTATTTT. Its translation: CASSLGRYTDTQYF. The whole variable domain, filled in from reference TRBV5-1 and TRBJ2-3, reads KAGVTQTPRYLIKTRGQQVTLSCSPISGHRSVSWYQQTPGQGLQFLFEYFSETQRNKGNFPGRFSGRQFSNSRSEMNVSTLELGDSALYLCASSLGRYTDTQYFGPGTRLTVL.